Reported below is one TCR beta chain. Ages ranged from roughly 18 to 100 years, with residence in about 24 US areas. This sample was included in a study of blood T cell repertoires in COVID-19. Study summary: Sample material is recorded as cDNA or gDNA derived from T cells, B-cell-depleted T cells, or PBMCs.

Using immunoSEQ multiplex PCR, the repertoire was profiled, and TCRdb retains in-frame clones only, with some absent. The sample shows 300,000 to 350,000 clones, approximately 89% of them seen only once. The source material was PBMCs or T cells enriched from blood (not recorded which). This receptor was taken from a man aged 25-45 years who had recovered from COVID-19.

The CDR3 here is CASSLAPGLQETQYF. The CDR3 DNA follows: TGTGCCAGCAGCTTAGCACCGGGACTCCAAGAGACCCAGTACTTC. This chain links TRBV7-9 with TRBJ2-5; tentative D call: TRBD2 (6 bases). The CDR3 is 15 amino acids. Germline assignment: CDR1 SEHNR and CDR2 FQNEAQ (reference sequence). Trimming took off 0 bases at V and 1 base at J, with 9 bases between the two ends.